The 6 T cell receptor beta chains below were found in one sample sequenced in a study of technical replicates of blood from a few donors. Repertoires were generated with immunoSEQ multiplex PCR, while TCRdb's copy carries only in-frame clones and drops some. The sample has some 49,000 clones, around nine tenths seen once. The specimen was PBMCs. These receptors all stem from a human donor in good health. Some clones in this sample may be carry-over from other donors' samples.

The V and J genes are TRBV5-6 and TRBJ1-2; 7 bases agree with TRBD1. Germline CDR1 SGHDT, CDR2 YYEEEE. The CDR3 has 14 amino acids. V was pared by 4 bases and J by 0 bases, with 3 bases of the junction left unmatched. CDR3 sequence reads: CASSIDRANYGYTF. For the CDR3, the DNA is TGTGCCAGCAGCATAGACAGGGCTAACTATGGCTACACCTTC.

The chain uses TRBV9 and TRBJ2-7; a possible D gene is TRBD1 (6 bases). Germline assignment: CDR1 SGDLS and CDR2 YYNGEE. There are 17 residues in the CDR3. The ends were cut back, 3 bases at V and 0 bases at J, with 19 bases in the middle. CDR3 coding DNA: TGTGCCAGCAGCGCCCCAACCGACAGGCCGCTCTCCTACGAGCAGTACTTC. Translation: CASSAPTDRPLSYEQYF.

This sequence joins TRBV7-6 and TRBJ2-5; 9 bases are a match to TRBD1. Germline V gene sequence: CDR1 SGHVS, CDR2 FNYEAQ. There are 15 residues in the CDR3. V dropped 4 bases and J dropped 9; count of bases not matched to a gene: 12. DNA of the CDR3: TGTGCCAGCAGCTCTGCCGGGACAGGGTGGGGGGCCCAGTACTTC. Amino acid sequence: CASSSAGTGWGAQYF.

V is TRBV4-3 and J is TRBJ1-3, with D uncertain. Per the germline V gene, CDR1 is LGHNA and CDR2 is YSLEER. The CDR3 loop spans 17 amino acids. V was cut by 1 base and J by 0 bases, with 13 bases left in between. This CDR3 reads CASSQASSGSSGNTIYF. The DNA for the CDR3 is TGCGCCAGCAGCCAAGCTTCCTCCGGGAGCTCTGGAAACACCATATATTTT.

V and J are TRBV18 and TRBJ1-4; D gene ambiguous. The CDR3 runs 14 residues. Per germline, CDR1 KGHSH and CDR2 LQKENI. Trimming removed 3 bases from V and 8 bases from J, with 13 bases in between. The CDR3: CASSPANREEKLFF. CDR3 coding DNA: TGTGCCAGCTCACCTGCGAATCGTGAGGAAAAACTGTTTTTT.

The sample holds one count of this clone. The sample contains more than one DNA sequence encoding this CDR3. The chain combines TRBV5-1 with TRBJ2-1, with a possible D match to TRBD1 (7 bases). Looked up from germline, CDR1 is SGHRS and CDR2 is YFSETQ. The CDR3 totals 14 residues. Trimming left V 1 base short and J 4 bases short, with 9 bases between. In nucleotides, the CDR3 is TGCGCCAGCAGCTTGTCAGGGGGGTACAATGAGCAGTTCTTC. Its protein is CASSLSGGYNEQFF.